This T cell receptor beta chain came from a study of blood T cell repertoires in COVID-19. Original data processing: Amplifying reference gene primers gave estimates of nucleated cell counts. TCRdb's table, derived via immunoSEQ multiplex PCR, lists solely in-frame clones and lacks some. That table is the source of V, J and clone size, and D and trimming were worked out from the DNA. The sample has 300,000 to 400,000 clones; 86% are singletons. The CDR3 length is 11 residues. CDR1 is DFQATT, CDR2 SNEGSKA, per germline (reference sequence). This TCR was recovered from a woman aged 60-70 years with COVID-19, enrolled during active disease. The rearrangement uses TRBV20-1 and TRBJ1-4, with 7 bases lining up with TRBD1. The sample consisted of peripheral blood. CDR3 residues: CMTGSNEKLFF. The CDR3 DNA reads TGCATGACAGGGTCGAATGAAAAACTGTTTTTT.